The 13 T cell receptor beta chains below all came from one sample that was sequenced in a study of blood T cell repertoires in COVID-19. The repertoire was sequenced with immunoSEQ multiplex PCR; TCRdb's copy has only in-frame clones and lacks some. The sample has more than 200,000 clones, roughly nine tenths seen once; the top ten hold 3.5% to 4%. Sequenced: PBMCs or T cells enriched from blood (not recorded which). These receptors were obtained from a woman younger than 45 with acute COVID-19.

The chain's CDR3 is CASSLIPLQGTTEAFF. In DNA form, the CDR3 reads TGCGCCAGCAGCTTGATACCGTTACAGGGGACCACTGAAGCTTTCTTT. The chain combines TRBV5-1 with TRBJ1-1; TRBD1 matches at 7 bases. After removal of 1 base from V and 4 bases from J, the junction contained 10 bases not matched to a gene. CDR1 and CDR2 from the germline V gene are SGHRS and YFSETQ. The CDR3 covers 16 residues.

The CDR3 loop is CATSNDRGGYTEAFF. CDR3 sequence (DNA): TGTGCCACCAGCAACGACAGGGGCGGATACACTGAAGCTTTCTTT. The chain uses TRBV15 and TRBJ1-1, with 8 nucleotides matching TRBD1. This CDR3 spans 15 amino acids. V lost 4 bases, J lost 3 bases, and 7 bases stayed unmatched. Per germline, CDR1 LNHNV and CDR2 YYDKDF (reference sequence).

Details on this clone: The junction shows a germline mismatch at one end, possibly a read error. The J gene is TRBJ1-1, the V gene TRBV27; D is ambiguous. The germline V gene encodes CDR1 MNHEY and CDR2 SMNVEV (reference sequence). The CDR3 extends over 12 amino acids. This chain's CDR3 is CASSLYNSEAFF. CDR3 DNA sequence: TGTGCCAGCAGTTTGTATAACAGTGAAGCTTTCTTT.

Only a few counts were recorded for this clone. V and J are TRBV5-4 and TRBJ1-2; unclear D gene. The germline V and J ends were trimmed by 3 bases and 3 bases, with 12 bases remaining between them. The CDR3 runs to 14 residues. Germline V gives CDR1 SGHNT, CDR2 YYREEE (reference sequence). CDR3 residues: CASSSRHQDYGYTF. The CDR3 DNA follows: TGTGCCAGCAGCTCCCGACACCAGGACTATGGCTACACCTTC.

The V call is TRBV9, the J call TRBJ1-4, with D unclear. CDR3 length equals 14 residues. V was shortened by 4 bases and J by 0 bases, with 7 bases between the two germline ends. Germline assignment: CDR1 SGDLS and CDR2 YYNGEE. CDR3: CASSRGTTNEKLFF. CDR3 nucleotides: TGTGCCAGCAGCCGCGGGACAACTAATGAAAAACTGTTTTTT.

This clone was found a few times. The chain combines TRBV11-1 with TRBJ1-2; TRBD1 aligns across 7 bases. The CDR3 is made up of 15 amino acids. V lost 1 base, J lost 4 bases, and 6 bases stayed unmatched. Germline loops: CDR1 SGHAT, CDR2 FQDESV (reference sequence). The CDR3 sequence is CASSLDWGQSYGYTF. The CDR3 DNA reads TGTGCCAGCAGCTTAGATTGGGGACAGTCCTATGGCTACACCTTC.

This sequence joins TRBV7-2 and TRBJ1-1; tentative D call: TRBD1 (5 bases). CDR1 and CDR2 from the germline V gene are SGHTA and FQGNSA. The CDR3 loop spans 13 amino acids. V was pared by 5 bases and J by 6 bases, with 13 bases between. This CDR3 is CASSQSGDAEAFF. The DNA for the CDR3 is TGTGCCAGCAGCCAGTCGGGGGACGCTGAAGCTTTCTTT.

The chain recombines TRBV19 with TRBJ2-5; 7 bases are shared with TRBD1. Germline V gene lookup returns CDR1 LNHDA and CDR2 SQIVND (reference sequence). The CDR3 has 11 amino acids. V shed 10 bases and J 5 bases; nucleotides not matched to a gene: 4. The CDR3 here is CAISDRETQYF. The CDR3 region has the DNA TGTGCCATTTCGGACAGGGAGACCCAGTACTTC.

The rearrangement uses TRBV18 and TRBJ1-1; 9 positions match TRBD1. The CDR3 spans 17 residues. Germline-derived CDR1 and CDR2 are KGHSH and LQKENI. The V and J ends lost 1 base and 1 base, in that order; junction bases with no gene match: 7. CDR3 nucleotide sequence: TGTGCCAGCTCACCACTGAAGTGGACAGGGGAGAACACTGAAGCTTTCTTT. Its translation is CASSPLKWTGENTEAFF.

The chain has TRBV5-4 and TRBJ2-6, with 7 bases aligning to TRBD1. The V and J ends lost 3 bases and 0 bases, in that order; junction bases with no gene match: 12. The CDR3 totals 19 residues. Germline V gene sequence: CDR1 SGHNT, CDR2 YYREEE (reference sequence). The CDR3 is CASSSREDRIYSGANVLTF. CDR3 nucleotide sequence: TGTGCCAGCAGCTCGCGAGAGGACAGGATCTACTCTGGGGCCAACGTCCTGACTTTC.

The rearrangement links TRBV5-8 to TRBJ1-1, with a tentative D call TRBD1 (5 bases). The CDR3 runs to 14 residues. Trimming cost V 1 base and J 1 base, with 8 bases left between them. Germline CDR1 reads SGHTS; CDR2 reads YDEGEE. CDR3 bases: TGTGCCAGCAGCTTGACAGGCCCGAACACTGAAGCTTTCTTT. Translating gives CASSLTGPNTEAFF.

This clone was seen only once. The chain employs TRBV2 and TRBJ2-2; D is uncertain. This CDR3 is built from 17 residues. Germline CDR1 and CDR2: SNHLY and FYNNEI. V was shortened by 2 bases and J by 4 bases, with 17 bases between the two germline ends. The CDR3 loop is CASSETHPRTTTGELFF. CDR3 in DNA: TGTGCCAGCAGTGAAACACATCCTCGAACTACCACCGGGGAGCTGTTTTTT.

The chain recombines TRBV19 with TRBJ2-2; D is perhaps TRBD2 (6 bases). The germline V gene encodes CDR1 LNHDA and CDR2 SQIVND (reference sequence). The V end was cut by 5 bases, the J end by 1 base, with 14 bases between. This CDR3 spans 16 amino acids. In DNA, the CDR3 is TGTGCCAGTAGTCCAATCTGGGGGGAGAACACCGGGGAGCTGTTTTTT. Its translation: CASSPIWGENTGELFF.